The 13 T cell receptor beta chains below were found in one sample sequenced in a study of response to subunit inactivated influenza vaccine. Via MiXCR, TCRdb re-called the RT-PCR reads, giving one row per CDR3 protein. The top ten hold roughly 14% of the sample, which has roughly 570,000 distinct CDR3 sequences, about an eighth seen once. The material sequenced was PBMCs from blood, taken roughly 47 days after vaccination. The source is a man over 45 who received an inactivated influenza vaccine.

This chain connects TRBV28 to TRBJ2-5; the match to TRBD1 covers 9 bases. The CDR3 is 18 residues long. Looked up from germline, CDR1 is MDHEN and CDR2 is SYDVKM. V was pared by 6 bases and J by 4 bases, with 18 bases of the junction left unmatched. The CDR3 bases are TGTGCCAGCAGGGAGCCGGGACAGGGAACATCCCTAAGAGAGACCCAGTACTTC. Amino acid sequence: CASREPGQGTSLRETQYF.

This clonotype was seen a handful of times. V usage is TRBV3-1 and J usage is TRBJ2-1, with 7 bases aligning to TRBD1. V trimming: 4 bases; J trimming: 4 bases; junction bases outside the gene matches: 13. CDR3 length: 17 residues. Germline V gene lookup returns CDR1 LGHDT and CDR2 YNNKEL (reference sequence). CDR3 sequence (DNA): TGTGCCAGCAGCCCTCCCCCCCGGACAGGAGATTACAATGAGCAGTTCTTC. Protein product: CASSPPPRTGDYNEQFF.

This clonotype was observed a handful of times. V gene TRBV12-3 or TRBV12-4 combines with J gene TRBJ2-2, with 7 bases identical to TRBD2. There are 14 residues in the CDR3. The trim removed 6 bases at V and 4 bases at J, leaving 5 bases unmatched. CDR3 sequence reads: CASRRESGTGELFF. The CDR3 DNA reads as TGTGCCAGCAGGCGGGAGTCGGGCACCGGGGAGCTGTTTTTT.

Many counts were recorded for this clonotype. V and J are TRBV12-3 or TRBV12-4 and TRBJ1-1, with TRBD1 as a possible D gene (5 bases). The CDR3 is 14 residues long. Trimming removed 1 base at V and 6 bases at J, with 12 bases between. CDR3 region: CASSLGSREAEAFF. The CDR3 DNA follows: TGTGCCAGCAGTTTAGGGAGCAGGGAGGCTGAAGCTTTCTTT.

This clonotype has just a few counts. V and J are TRBV20-1 and TRBJ2-7; 16 positions match TRBD2. The length of the CDR3 is 18 residues. The V gene's germline CDR1 is DFQATT and CDR2 SNEGSKA (reference sequence). V gave up 2 bases and J gave up 4 bases; unmatched junction bases: 11. This CDR3 is CSARPGTSGGAVEYEQYF. DNA of the CDR3: TGCAGTGCTAGACCCGGGACTAGCGGGGGGGCCGTCGAGTACGAGCAGTACTTC.

The V gene is TRBV7-9, the J gene TRBJ2-1; 9 nucleotides match TRBD2. The CDR3 runs 15 residues. Germline values: CDR1 SEHNR, CDR2 FQNEAQ (reference sequence). The junction had 10 bases not matched to a gene; V was cut back by 6 bases and J by 7 bases. The DNA of the CDR3 is TGTGCCAGCAGTTCGACTAGCGGCCTAGTGAATGAGCAGTTCTTC. Its protein is CASSSTSGLVNEQFF.

In its sample, this clonotype was seen a few times. The genes are TRBV5-4 and TRBJ2-2; a weak D match, TRBD2 (7 bases). Trimming left V 2 bases short and J 6 bases short, with 20 bases between. Per germline, CDR1 SGHNT and CDR2 YYREEE (reference sequence). This CDR3 region has 17 residues. CDR3: CASSLPRGGGPPGELFF. Here the CDR3 DNA reads TGTGCCAGCAGCTTACCGAGGGGAGGGGGGCCTCCCGGGGAGCTGTTTTTT.

A few counts support this clonotype. CDR3: CASSVSSDSSYNEQFF. The CDR3 bases are TGTGCCAGCAGCGTATCTTCCGACAGCTCCTACAATGAGCAGTTCTTC. The chain combines TRBV9 with TRBJ2-1, with D possibly being TRBD1 (5 bases). Germline assignment: CDR1 SGDLS and CDR2 YYNGEE. The CDR3 length is 16 residues. The V gene lost 1 base and the J gene lost 0 bases, with 11 bases spanning the gap. The whole variable domain, remainder taken from reference TRBV9 and TRBJ2-1, is DSGVTQTPKHLITATGQRVTLRCSPRSGDLSVYWYQQSLDQGLQFLIQYYNGEERAKGNILERFSAQQFPDLHSELNLSSLELGDSALYFCASSVSSDSSYNEQFFGPGTRLTVL.

This clonotype was counted many times. This chain links TRBV12-3 or TRBV12-4 with TRBJ1-5; no firm D call. V was clipped by 6 bases and J by 7 bases, with 13 bases between them. The CDR3 is 13 residues long. CDR3 nucleotides: TGTGCCAGCAGGGTTAGGGAGGACCAGCCCCAGCATTTT. Residues: CASRVREDQPQHF.

This clonotype was picked up many times. The chain employs TRBV6-1 and TRBJ2-3; 8 bases fit TRBD1. V lost 6 bases and J lost 5; bases outside the gene matches: 4. The CDR3 is 13 amino acids. Germline lookup yields CDR1 MNHNS and CDR2 SASEGT. CDR3 region: CASSGTGRDTQYF. The CDR3 DNA sequence: TGTGCCAGCAGCGGGACAGGACGAGATACGCAGTATTTT.

This clonotype was counted at least ten times. The rearrangement joins TRBV12-3 or TRBV12-4 to TRBJ2-1; the D gene is possibly TRBD2 (6 bases). The CDR3 sequence is 15 residues long. V was pared by 6 bases and J by 0 bases, with 12 bases between. The CDR3 loop reads CASRSGTGSYNEQFF. The CDR3 nucleotides are TGTGCCAGCAGGTCCGGGACTGGCTCCTACAATGAGCAGTTCTTC.

This clonotype was counted at least ten times. The rearrangement joins TRBV5-6 to TRBJ2-7; perhaps TRBD2 as D (6 bases). The CDR3 is 14 amino acids. V was shortened by 4 bases and J by 7 bases, with 18 bases between the two germline ends. CDR1 and CDR2 (germline): SGHDT, YYEEEE. The CDR3: CASSPDRGGGEQYF. CDR3 nucleotides: TGTGCCAGCAGCCCGGACCGAGGTGGAGGGGAGCAGTACTTC.

The table lists this clonotype with a few counts. The V and J genes are TRBV20-1 and TRBJ1-1, with TRBD1 identical over 7 bases. CDR3 length: 14 amino acids. With V trimmed by 1 base and J by 3 bases, 5 bases remained unmatched. Germline V lookup: CDR1 DFQATT, CDR2 SNEGSKA (reference sequence). The CDR3 nucleotides read TGCAGTGCTAGAGTCCGACAGGGTCACACTGAAGCTTTCTTT. Encoded protein: CSARVRQGHTEAFF.